This T cell receptor (beta chain) was obtained from a study of T cell responses to AZD1222 COVID-19 vaccine. Study-level points and caveats: Spike-wide vaccine-associated CD4 TCRs dominated at 160-218 and 743-854. No day 14 peak samples; only post-peak repertoires were characterized. Donors, mostly white British, included more females; clonal diversity was possibly underestimated.

Generated by immunoSEQ multiplex PCR, the TCRdb table keeps only in-frame clones and is missing some. The table includes around 150,000 clones, about 90% detected once. As concerns this clone: Antigen unknown.

The sequence was collected from an adult who received the MenACWY meningococcal vaccine as a control. This material consisted of peripheral blood, taken 28 days after the second dose of the MenACWY control vaccine.

CDR3 bases: TGCGCCAGCAGTGAGACAGCGGATACGCAGTATTTT. As protein: CASSETADTQYF. This chain links TRBV10-1 with TRBJ2-3, with unresolved D. CDR1 is WNHNN and CDR2 is SYGVQD in the germline V gene (reference sequence). The CDR3 has 12 amino acids. Trimming left V 2 bases short and J 6 bases short, with 6 bases between.